The 32 T cell receptor beta chains given below trace back to one sample, sequenced in a study of shared clonotypes between healthy human individuals. Measured with immunoSEQ multiplex PCR; TCRdb has only the in-frame clones, and not every one. The data show about 680,000 clones, with approximately 75% seen just once and about 2% held by the top ten. The material sequenced was memory CD4+ T cells sorted from blood. Subset defined: CD45RA-negative fraction. These receptors originate from a woman aged 25 to 39 in good health.

The chain combines TRBV5-1 with TRBJ1-5, with a possible D match to TRBD1 (6 bases). The length of the CDR3 is 15 residues. Per the germline V gene, CDR1 is SGHRS and CDR2 is YFSETQ. V was shortened by 0 bases and J by 4 bases, with 11 bases between the two germline ends. The CDR3 loop reads CASSLGQGSNQPQHF. The CDR3 DNA sequence: TGCGCCAGCAGCTTGGGTCAGGGGAGTAATCAGCCCCAGCATTTT.

CDR3 nucleotides: TGTGCCAGCAGTTTGGGACAGGGTACCGATGAGCAGTTCTTC. Translation: CASSLGQGTDEQFF. V usage is TRBV27 and J usage is TRBJ2-1; 9 bases align to TRBD1. The germline V gene encodes CDR1 MNHEY and CDR2 SMNVEV (reference sequence). With V trimmed by 3 bases and J by 8 bases, 5 bases remained unmatched. The CDR3 runs to 14 residues.

Concerning this clone: This sequence may be a read error, since a much larger clone differs from it by one base. The same CDR3 is also encoded by other DNA sequences in this sample. V is TRBV7-2 and J is TRBJ1-1; tentative D call: TRBD1 (5 bases). Per germline, CDR1 SGHTA and CDR2 FQGNSA. Trimming removed 6 bases from V and 1 base from J, with 9 bases in between. This CDR3 contains 13 residues. The CDR3 nucleotides read TGTGCCAGCAGTCATGACAGGAACACTGAAGCTTTCTTT. Protein sequence: CASSHDRNTEAFF.

The chain has TRBV28 and TRBJ2-7; 10 bases fit TRBD1. Germline CDR1 and CDR2: MDHEN and SYDVKM. The junction had 12 bases not matched to a gene; V was cut back by 6 bases and J by 4 bases. The CDR3 runs 16 residues. CDR3 DNA sequence: TGTGCCAGCAGGTTAATGGCAGACAGGGGGCGATACGAGCAGTACTTC. Translation gives CASRLMADRGRYEQYF. The full variable domain, in which reference TRBV28 and TRBJ2-7 provide the parts outside the CDR3, is DVKVTQSSRYLVKRTGEKVFLECVQDMDHENMFWYRQDPGLGLRLIYFSYDVKMKEKGDIPEGYSVSREKKERFSLILESASTNQTSMYLCASRLMADRGRYEQYFGPGTRLTVT.

This clone has only a few counts. The chain has TRBV2 and TRBJ1-1; D possibly corresponds to TRBD1 (5 bases). V shed 7 bases and J shed 4 bases, with 13 bases lying between them. The CDR3 consists of 13 residues. Looked up from germline, CDR1 is SNHLY and CDR2 is FYNNEI. In nucleotides, the CDR3 is TGTGCCAGCAATCAACAGAGGGGCACTGAAGCTTTCTTT. It specifies CASNQQRGTEAFF.

The chain links TRBV30 to TRBJ1-5; D is ambiguous. The V gene lost 4 bases and the J gene lost 0 bases, with 22 bases spanning the gap. This CDR3 is built from 18 residues. The V gene's germline CDR1 is GTSNPN and CDR2 SVGIG (reference sequence). The CDR3 DNA sequence: TGTGCCTGGACCGTAAGGGAATATGGGATGGATAGCAATCAGCCCCAGCATTTT. Translating gives CAWTVREYGMDSNQPQHF.

The chain uses TRBV4-1 and TRBJ1-4, with 9 bases lining up with TRBD1. Germline V lookup: CDR1 MGHRA, CDR2 YSYEKL. This CDR3 is built from 17 residues. The ends lost 4 bases at V and 10 bases at J; junction bases unmatched: 16. CDR3 amino acids: CASSRIRGRDRDAKLFF. The CDR3 nucleotides read TGCGCCAGCAGCCGGATACGAGGGAGGGACAGGGACGCAAAACTGTTTTTT.

This clone was seen ten or more times. The rearrangement joins TRBV27 to TRBJ2-7; D possibly uses TRBD1 or TRBD2 (6 bases each). Per germline, CDR1 MNHEY and CDR2 SMNVEV (reference sequence). V dropped 6 bases and J dropped 7 bases, with 22 bases sitting between them. The CDR3 runs to 15 residues. CDR3 nucleotides: TGTGCCAGCAGGGATGAGGGGGGCAGACGGAGGGAGCAGTACTTC. As protein: CASRDEGGRRREQYF.

V usage is TRBV6-1 and J usage is TRBJ2-7; D gene unclear. V lost 5 bases and J 0 bases, leaving 11 bases between the germline ends. The CDR3 has 14 residues. Germline V CDR1 and CDR2: MNHNS, SASEGT. The CDR3 DNA sequence: TGTGCCAGCAGTCCGCGACAAGGCTCCTACGAGCAGTACTTC. This translates into CASSPRQGSYEQYF.

This clone has only one observation. V usage is TRBV6-1 and J usage is TRBJ1-1; 7 bases fit TRBD1. The J segment lost 4 bases and the V segment lost 7 bases, leaving 6 bases of the junction unmatched. Per germline, CDR1 MNHNS and CDR2 SASEGT. This CDR3 region has 13 residues. The CDR3 nucleotides read TGTGCCAGCAAGGACAGGTGGGGCACTGAAGCTTTCTTT. It translates to CASKDRWGTEAFF.

V is TRBV9 and J is TRBJ1-2, with a tentative D call TRBD1 (5 bases). The germline V gene encodes CDR1 SGDLS and CDR2 YYNGEE. The V gene lost 0 bases and the J gene lost 1 base, with 10 bases spanning the gap. CDR3 length: 15 amino acids. The CDR3 loop reads CASSVDRRDNYGYTF. As DNA, the CDR3 is TGTGCCAGCAGCGTAGACAGGAGAGATAACTATGGCTACACCTTC.

This rearrangement joins TRBV5-4 to TRBJ1-2; D is perhaps TRBD1 (5 bases). V lost 4 bases to trimming and J lost 7 bases, with 8 bases between them. The CDR3 extends over 11 amino acids. From germline, CDR1 is SGHNT and CDR2 YYREEE (reference sequence). The CDR3 DNA reads as TGTGCCAGCAGCGGGGCGGGTGGCTACACCTTC. Its protein is CASSGAGGYTF.

V gene TRBV18 combines with J gene TRBJ1-1; unclear D gene. V was shortened by 3 bases and J by 1 base, with 6 bases between the two germline ends. Germline CDR1 KGHSH, CDR2 LQKENI. This CDR3 region has 13 residues. The CDR3 nucleotides are TGTGCCAGCTCACCGAACCGGAACACTGAAGCTTTCTTT. Translated, it gives CASSPNRNTEAFF. Together with reference TRBV18 and TRBJ1-1, the CDR3 gives the full variable domain: NAGVMQNPRHLVRRRGQEARLRCSPMKGHSHVYWYRQLPEEGLKFMVYLQKENIIDESGMPKERFSAEFPKEGPSILRIQQVVRGDSAAYFCASSPNRNTEAFFGQGTRLTVV.

The J gene is TRBJ2-7, the V gene TRBV7-2; 11 positions match TRBD2. The CDR3 consists of 15 residues. CDR1 is SGHTA, CDR2 FQGNSA, per germline. V dropped 0 bases and J dropped 2; count of bases not matched to a gene: 0. The CDR3 sequence is CASSLALAGAYEQYF. The CDR3 DNA reads as TGTGCCAGCAGCTTAGCACTAGCGGGAGCCTACGAGCAGTACTTC.

The chain recombines TRBV11-2 with TRBJ2-7; TRBD1 matches at 8 bases. Looked up from germline, CDR1 is SGHAT and CDR2 is FQNNGV. V lost 5 bases to trimming and J lost 1 base; unmatched junction nucleotides: 4. CDR3 length: 14 residues. The DNA for the CDR3 is TGTGCCAGCAGCACCTACAGGGGGTCCTACGAGCAGTACTTC. Its translation: CASSTYRGSYEQYF.

Details on this clone: The same CDR3 also results from other DNA sequences found in this sample. The chain employs TRBV28 and TRBJ1-1; D remains unclear. The germline V gene has CDR1 MDHEN and CDR2 SYDVKM. This CDR3 is 11 amino acids long. V was clipped by 6 bases and J by 2 bases, with 4 bases between them. The CDR3 bases are TGTGCCAGCAGGGGTAACACTGAAGCTTTCTTT. It codes for CASRGNTEAFF.

This chain connects TRBV5-4 to TRBJ2-7; D uncertain. The ends were cut back, 4 bases at V and 0 bases at J, with 11 bases in the middle. Germline V gene data show CDR1 as SGHNT and CDR2 as YYREEE (reference sequence). This CDR3 region has 14 residues. CDR3 region: CASSLKTNSYEQYF. In DNA, the CDR3 is TGTGCCAGCAGCCTCAAAACTAACTCCTACGAGCAGTACTTC.

The chain has TRBV6-5 and TRBJ2-3; 10 bases match TRBD1. The V and J ends lost 5 bases and 6 bases, in that order; junction bases with no gene match: 8. The CDR3 runs to 15 residues. CDR1 is MNHEY, CDR2 SVGAGI, per germline. DNA of the CDR3: TGTGCCAGCAGTCGACTCGGGGACAGGGGTGATACGCAGTATTTT. This sequence encodes CASSRLGDRGDTQYF.

This sequence joins TRBV2 and TRBJ1-2; maybe TRBD1 (6 bases). V was clipped by 8 bases and J by 6 bases, with 16 bases between them. The CDR3 totals 13 residues. Germline V lookup: CDR1 SNHLY, CDR2 FYNNEI. The CDR3 spells CASRYTGSNGYTF. CDR3 DNA sequence: TGTGCCAGCCGATACACAGGGAGTAATGGCTACACCTTC.

V and J are TRBV29-1 and TRBJ1-1; TRBD1 is a possible D gene (5 bases). The CDR3 length is 15 residues. The ends were cut back, 0 bases at V and 0 bases at J, with 11 bases in the middle. In germline, CDR1 is SQVTM, CDR2 ANQGSEA. In DNA, the CDR3 is TGCAGCGTTGAAGATGGGAGGGGTCTGAACACTGAAGCTTTCTTT. The encoded protein is CSVEDGRGLNTEAFF.

A note on this clone: This likely stems from a read error, as it lies one base from a far larger clone. Other DNA sequences in this specimen translate into the identical CDR3. The V gene is TRBV11-1, the J gene TRBJ2-5, with D possibly TRBD2 on 5 matching bases. The J call could be wrong; TRBJ2-7 is a better fit for the DNA end. Germline values: CDR1 SGHAT, CDR2 FQDESV (reference sequence). The CDR3 consists of 14 residues. The CDR3 sequence: CASSFQRDSYEQYF. CDR3 sequence (DNA): TGTGCCAGCAGCTTCCAGAGGGACTCCTACGAGCAGTACTTC.

This clone was recorded only once. V and J are TRBV7-8 and TRBJ1-1, with D maybe TRBD1 (5 bases). Germline-derived CDR1 and CDR2 are SGHVS and FQNEAQ. The CDR3 is 14 amino acids. Trimming pared 5 bases from V and 0 bases from J, leaving 10 bases between. CDR3 amino acids: CASSMGRVNTEAFF. The CDR3 DNA reads as TGTGCCAGCAGCATGGGCAGGGTGAACACTGAAGCTTTCTTT.

This rearrangement joins TRBV29-1 to TRBJ1-1; tentatively, D is TRBD1 (5 bases). This CDR3 spans 12 amino acids. Trimming took off 6 bases at V and 0 bases at J, with 8 bases between the two ends. Germline V lookup: CDR1 SQVTM, CDR2 ANQGSEA. The CDR3 nucleotides read TGCAGCGTCAGGGTGATGAACACTGAAGCTTTCTTT. It translates to CSVRVMNTEAFF.

This clone occurred a few times. Other DNA sequences in the sample encode the same CDR3. The rearrangement uses TRBV4-2 and TRBJ1-5; D remains ambiguous. The CDR3 length is 15 residues. Per germline, CDR1 LGHNA and CDR2 YNFKEQ. Between the trimmed V and J ends, which lost 0 bases and 4 bases, there was a span of 10 bases. As DNA, the CDR3 is TGTGCCAGCAGCCAAGAGTCGGGAAGTAATCAGCCCCAGCATTTT. Translated, it gives CASSQESGSNQPQHF.

In its sample, this clone was seen many times. This sequence joins TRBV2 and TRBJ1-3, with D possibly matching TRBD1 (5 bases). This CDR3 spans 14 amino acids. The V gene lost 5 bases and the J gene lost 4 bases, with 12 bases spanning the gap. The germline V gene encodes CDR1 SNHLY and CDR2 FYNNEI. For the CDR3, the DNA is TGTGCCAGCAGTTCCCCGGGGCAGGGAAACACCATATATTTT. As protein: CASSSPGQGNTIYF.

This clone was recorded once. The chain's CDR3 is CASSDGRHSNQPQHF. The CDR3 DNA reads TGTGCCAGCAGTGATGGACGGCATAGCAATCAGCCCCAGCATTTT. The chain employs TRBV2 and TRBJ1-5; D unresolved. Germline loops: CDR1 SNHLY, CDR2 FYNNEI. The CDR3 loop spans 15 amino acids. Trimming removed 3 bases from V and 0 bases from J, with 9 bases in between. The complete variable domain, with remaining parts taken from reference TRBV2 and TRBJ1-5, reads EPEVTQTPSHQVTQMGQEVILRCVPISNHLYFYWYRQILGQKVEFLVSFYNNEISEKSEIFDDQFSVERPDGSNFTLKIRSTKLEDSAMYFCASSDGRHSNQPQHFGDGTRLSIL.

The rearrangement joins TRBV11-2 to TRBJ2-3; the D gene is possibly TRBD2 (7 bases). Trimming pared 5 bases from V and 4 bases from J, leaving 16 bases between. The CDR3 sequence is 15 residues long. Germline V lookup: CDR1 SGHAT, CDR2 FQNNGV. The CDR3 bases are TGTGCCAGCAGCCCTCGGGGGGCGGGAGCAGATACGCAGTATTTT. Residues: CASSPRGAGADTQYF.

The chain recombines TRBV4-1 with TRBJ2-2, with D tentatively TRBD2 (6 bases). Germline V lookup: CDR1 MGHRA, CDR2 YSYEKL. V lost 4 bases, J lost 4 bases, and 13 bases lay in between. This CDR3 is 15 amino acids long. Written as DNA, the CDR3 is TGCGCCAGCAGCCGGATGGGAGGTTCCACCGGGGAGCTGTTTTTT. Its translation is CASSRMGGSTGELFF.

The chain uses TRBV5-4 and TRBJ1-4, with 9 bases fitting TRBD1. The CDR3 loop spans 16 amino acids. V was pared by 0 bases and J by 8 bases, with 8 bases of the junction left unmatched. In germline, CDR1 is SGHNT, CDR2 YYREEE (reference sequence). CDR3 bases: TGTGCCAGCAGCTTGGCTGGGACAGGGCACGGCGAAAAACTGTTTTTT. Protein product: CASSLAGTGHGEKLFF.

This clone occurred once. The gene calls are TRBV19 and TRBJ2-2; D might be TRBD2 (5 bases). Trimming took 6 bases from V and 0 from J, leaving 14 bases between them. From germline, CDR1 is LNHDA and CDR2 SQIVND (reference sequence). This CDR3 spans 16 amino acids. In DNA form, the CDR3 reads TGTGCCAGTAGCCCGGTCGAGGGAACGAACACCGGGGAGCTGTTTTTT. Protein: CASSPVEGTNTGELFF. Variable domain in full (rest from reference TRBV19 and TRBJ2-2): DGGITQSPKYLFRKEGQNVTLSCEQNLNHDAMYWYRQDPGQGLRLIYYSQIVNDFQKGDIAEGYSVSREKKESFPLTVTSAQKNPTAFYLCASSPVEGTNTGELFFGEGSRLTVL.

This clone turned up a few times. The chain links TRBV6-5 to TRBJ2-7; D call uncertain. CDR1 is MNHEY, CDR2 SVGAGI, per germline. V dropped 3 bases and J dropped 1 base, with 16 bases sitting between them. The CDR3 is 16 residues long. CDR3 nucleotide sequence: TGTGCCAGCAGTTATTCTAGTACTTTTAAATCCTACGAGCAGTACTTC. This codes for CASSYSSTFKSYEQYF.

The rearrangement uses TRBV1 and TRBJ2-6. TRBV1 is termed a pseudogene. CDR3 length equals 10 residues. CDR3 residues: CTSRANVLTF. CDR3 DNA: TGCACAAGTCGGGCCAACGTCCTGACTTTC.